A single sample is the source of the 10 T cell receptor beta chains below, sequenced in a study of T-cell memory formation after mild COVID-19. TCRdb reanalysed the 5' RACE reads using MiXCR and keeps one entry per CDR3 protein. This sample has roughly 260,000 distinct CDR3 sequences, with 15% to 20% found just once. Material: PBMCs or a T cell subset sorted from them (not recorded which). Source of these receptors: a man younger than 35 who had mild COVID-19 (a few samples of this study predate the infection). Cell type and time point are not known.

The chain recombines TRBV20-1 with TRBJ1-4; 7 nucleotides agree with TRBD1. CDR1 DFQATT and CDR2 SNEGSKA come from the germline V gene (reference sequence). With 7 bases clipped from V and 6 bases from J, the junction kept 5 bases outside the gene matches. CDR3 length: 12 amino acids. CDR3 sequence reads: CSGAQGYEKLFF. The CDR3 coding sequence is TGCAGTGGCGCACAGGGGTATGAAAAACTGTTTTTT.

This clonotype has only a few counts. The chain joins TRBV11-2 to TRBJ2-7, with D unresolved. The CDR3 spans 14 residues. Germline CDR1 and CDR2: SGHAT and FQNNGV. V dropped 0 bases and J dropped 0 bases, with 6 bases sitting between them. The CDR3 loop reads CASSLEGHSYEQYF. The CDR3 DNA reads TGTGCCAGCAGCTTAGAGGGCCACTCCTACGAGCAGTACTTC.

This clonotype appeared a few times. The genes are TRBV6-6 and TRBJ2-2; 8 positions match TRBD1. V shed 7 bases, J shed 6 bases, and the junction held 7 bases outside the gene matches. Per germline, CDR1 MNHNY and CDR2 SVGAGI (reference sequence). The CDR3 has 14 residues. CDR3 sequence (DNA): TGTGCCAGCACTACACCCAGGGGGCCCGGGGAGCTGTTTTTT. Protein sequence: CASTTPRGPGELFF.

This clonotype was found a few times. The chain carries TRBV7-9 and TRBJ1-4, with D unclear. CDR1 is SEHNR, CDR2 FQNEAQ, per germline (reference sequence). V lost 8 bases and J 8 bases, leaving 18 bases between the germline ends. The CDR3 spans 14 residues. CDR3 protein: CASRPRRAGEKLFF. The CDR3 region has the DNA TGTGCCAGCCGACCCAGACGGGCGGGAGAAAAACTGTTTTTT. Together with reference TRBV7-9 and TRBJ1-4, the CDR3 gives the full variable domain: DTGVSQNPRHKITKRGQNVTFRCDPISEHNRLYWYRQTLGQGPEFLTYFQNEAQLEKSRLLSDRFSAERPKGSFSTLEIQRTEQGDSAMYLCASRPRRAGEKLFFGSGTQLSVL.

This chain connects TRBV6-5 to TRBJ2-3, with D maybe TRBD1 (6 bases). With 0 bases removed from V and 3 bases from J, the gap between germline ends came to 13 bases. In germline, CDR1 is MNHEY, CDR2 SVGAGI. The CDR3 runs to 16 residues. Here the CDR3 reads CASSYSTAGVTDTQYF. CDR3 nucleotides: TGTGCCAGCAGTTACTCGACAGCAGGGGTAACAGATACGCAGTATTTT.

The chain recombines TRBV29-1 with TRBJ2-5; D ambiguous. The CDR3 is made up of 16 amino acids. CDR1 and CDR2 from the germline V gene are SQVTM and ANQGSEA. Trimming pared 7 bases from V and 1 base from J, leaving 22 bases between. In nucleotides, the CDR3 is TGCAGCGCAGTCGCAGACTCCTGGCGTATCCAAGAGACCCAGTACTTC. Translated, it gives CSAVADSWRIQETQYF.

The rearrangement uses TRBV5-1 and TRBJ2-7; 9 bases match TRBD1. Germline CDR1 SGHRS, CDR2 YFSETQ. Germline trimming cut 4 bases from V and 3 bases from J; bases unmatched to any gene: 5. The CDR3 is 14 residues long. CDR3 DNA sequence: TGCGCCAGCAGCGGACTGACAGGGGGCTACGAGCAGTACTTC. It is translated as CASSGLTGGYEQYF.

The CDR3 here is CASSSVHNSPLHF. CDR3 nucleotide sequence: TGTGCCAGCAGTTCGGTCCATAATTCACCCCTCCACTTT. The chain recombines TRBV6-2 or TRBV6-3 with TRBJ1-6; D remains ambiguous. The CDR3 length is 13 residues. Germline assignment: CDR1 MNHEY and CDR2 SVGEGT. V lost 4 bases to trimming and J lost 5 bases, with 6 bases between them.

This chain connects TRBV29-1 to TRBJ2-5, with 7 bases that match TRBD1. This CDR3 region has 12 residues. The V gene's germline CDR1 is SQVTM and CDR2 ANQGSEA. The V gene end was trimmed by 5 bases and the J gene end by 5 bases; junction bases not matched to a gene: 5. CDR3 in DNA: TGCAGCGTTCTGACAGGGTGGGAGACCCAGTACTTC. Its protein product is CSVLTGWETQYF.

The sample holds a few counts of this clonotype. V and J are TRBV20-1 and TRBJ2-3; 7 bases map to TRBD2. CDR3 length: 12 residues. From germline, CDR1 is DFQATT and CDR2 SNEGSKA (reference sequence). This CDR3 reads CGGVGGTDTQYF. CDR3 bases: TGCGGGGGGGTTGGCGGTACAGATACGCAGTATTTT.